The 9 T cell receptor beta chains presented below share a single source sample, sequenced in a study of T cells and copy number aberrations in small-cell lung cancer. The table came from immunoSEQ multiplex PCR; TCRdb's copy has only in-frame clones and leaves some out. The sample shows approximately 6,600 clones, around 77% of them seen only once. The sequencing input was normal tissue next to the tumor. These receptor sequences come from a woman aged 70 to 79 with small cell lung cancer. Some clones in this sample may be carry-over from other donors' samples.

The V gene is TRBV19, the J gene TRBJ2-7, with TRBD2 matching 11 bases. Trimming cost V 7 bases and J 6 bases; bases outside gene matches: 8. The CDR3 has 14 residues. CDR1 and CDR2 (germline): LNHDA, SQIVND (reference sequence). The CDR3 DNA reads as TGTGCCAGTACCCCTACTAGCGGGAGATCCGAGCAGTACTTC. Translating gives CASTPTSGRSEQYF.

This chain uses TRBV6-1 with TRBJ2-2; D remains unclear. Trimming removed 1 base from V and 4 bases from J, with 4 bases in between. Germline values: CDR1 MNHNS, CDR2 SASEGT. The CDR3 length is 13 residues. The CDR3 region has the DNA TGTGCCAGCAGTGAAGGGCTCACCGGGGAGCTGTTTTTT. Amino acid sequence: CASSEGLTGELFF.

This clone was seen just once. This sequence joins TRBV19 and TRBJ2-6; no clear D gene. CDR1 is LNHDA, CDR2 SQIVND, per germline (reference sequence). The ends were cut back, 3 bases at V and 0 bases at J, with 12 bases in the middle. The CDR3 is 17 amino acids. CDR3 bases: TGTGCCAGTAGTATCCAGCCCCGAGGCTCTGGGGCCAACGTCCTGACTTTC. Translation gives CASSIQPRGSGANVLTF.

The chain is built from TRBV19 and TRBJ2-7, with D possibly TRBD1 on 6 matching bases. The germline V and J ends were trimmed by 1 base and 0 bases, with 10 bases remaining between them. In germline, CDR1 is LNHDA, CDR2 SQIVND (reference sequence). The CDR3 has 15 amino acids. The chain's CDR3 is CASSIGDKPSYEQYF. Here the CDR3 DNA reads TGTGCCAGTAGTATAGGGGACAAGCCCTCCTACGAGCAGTACTTC.

The chain couples TRBV30 to TRBJ2-1, with 9 nucleotides matching TRBD1. Germline V gene sequence: CDR1 GTSNPN, CDR2 SVGIG (reference sequence). V was clipped by 0 bases and J by 9 bases; unmatched bases: 12. The CDR3 runs 16 residues. The CDR3, as DNA: TGTGCCTGGAGTGTTGCCGGGACAGGGAGTTTAAGTGAGCAGTTCTTC. It specifies CAWSVAGTGSLSEQFF.

The CDR3 protein is CASSKYPGTTGELFF. CDR3 nucleotide sequence: TGTGCCAGCAGCAAGTATCCGGGGACCACCGGGGAGCTGTTTTTT. The chain is built from TRBV21-1 and TRBJ2-2. TRBV21-1 is described as a pseudogene. The CDR3 spans 15 residues.

The chain combines TRBV19 with TRBJ2-3; D might be TRBD1 (6 bases). Trimming left V 9 bases short and J 6 bases short, with 13 bases between. The germline V gene encodes CDR1 LNHDA and CDR2 SQIVND (reference sequence). The CDR3 has 12 residues. DNA of the CDR3: TGTGCCAGCGCCAGGGGATCCGATACGCAGTATTTT. It yields the protein CASARGSDTQYF.

The V gene is TRBV29-1, the J gene TRBJ1-2; 9 nucleotides agree with TRBD1. The germline CDR1 and CDR2 sequences are SQVTM and ANQGSEA. The trim removed 3 bases at V and 6 bases at J, leaving 2 bases unmatched. CDR3 length equals 12 residues. CDR3 DNA sequence: TGCAGCGTTGATGGGACAGGGAATGGCTACACCTTC. As protein: CSVDGTGNGYTF.

This chain links TRBV5-1 with TRBJ2-7, with 11 bases identical to TRBD2. The V segment lost 4 bases and the J segment 3 bases; nucleotides outside the gene matches: 15. CDR1 SGHRS and CDR2 YFSETQ come from the germline V gene. The CDR3 contains 18 residues. The CDR3 DNA reads as TGCGCCAGCAGCCAAGGACTAGCGGGTATGATCAACCTCTACGAGCAGTACTTC. Amino acid sequence: CASSQGLAGMINLYEQYF.